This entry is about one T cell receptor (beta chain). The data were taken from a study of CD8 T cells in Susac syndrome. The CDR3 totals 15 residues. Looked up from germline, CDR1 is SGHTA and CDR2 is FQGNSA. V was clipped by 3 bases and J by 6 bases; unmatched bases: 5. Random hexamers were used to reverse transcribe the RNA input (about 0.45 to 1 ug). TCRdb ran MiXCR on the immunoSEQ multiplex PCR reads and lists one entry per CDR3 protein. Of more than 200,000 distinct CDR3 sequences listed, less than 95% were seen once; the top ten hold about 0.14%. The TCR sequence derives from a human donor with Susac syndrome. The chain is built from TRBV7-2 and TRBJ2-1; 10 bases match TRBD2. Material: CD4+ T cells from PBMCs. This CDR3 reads CASSFARLAGNEQFF. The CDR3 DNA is TGTGCCAGCAGCTTCGCCCGACTAGCGGGCAATGAGCAGTTCTTC.